This T cell receptor beta chain was recorded in a study of cytomegalovirus exposure and HLA in healthy donors. Study details: An analysis done earlier identified roughly 120 million unique TCR beta sequences from around 180 million T cells. Study-wide findings and caveats: Later analysis revealed greater clonal expansion in HLA-associated TCR beta chains than in equally common others.

The CDR3 has 15 residues. Germline V gene lookup returns CDR1 ENHRY and CDR2 SYGVKD. The junction had 7 bases not matched to a gene; V was cut back by 2 bases and J by 6 bases. Turning to this clone: Its antigen is still unknown.

It was with 60 Vbeta and 13 Jbeta primers that the PCR ran. Clones were sequenced by immunoSEQ multiplex PCR, and TCRdb holds only the in-frame ones, with some missing. The repertoire holds around 98,000 clones, with about three quarters as singletons. This chain joins TRBV10-3 and TRBJ1-1; 9 bases agree with TRBD1. This receptor was taken from a human donor in good health. The sequencing input was PBMCs. CDR3 sequence reads: CAISEVGQGSAEAFF. The DNA of the CDR3 is TGTGCCATCAGTGAGGTGGGACAGGGATCTGCTGAAGCTTTCTTT.